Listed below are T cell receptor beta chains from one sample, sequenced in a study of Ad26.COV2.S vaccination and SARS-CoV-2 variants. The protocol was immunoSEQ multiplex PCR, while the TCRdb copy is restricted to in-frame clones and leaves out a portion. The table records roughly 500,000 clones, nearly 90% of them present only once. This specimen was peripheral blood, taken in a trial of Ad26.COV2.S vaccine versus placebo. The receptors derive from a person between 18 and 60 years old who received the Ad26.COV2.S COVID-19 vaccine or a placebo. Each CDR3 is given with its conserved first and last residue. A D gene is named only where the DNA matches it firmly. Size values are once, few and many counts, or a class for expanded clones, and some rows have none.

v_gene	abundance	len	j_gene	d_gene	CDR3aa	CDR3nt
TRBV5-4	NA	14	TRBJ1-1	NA	CASSLGSTGGEAFF	TGTGCCAGCAGCTTGGGTTCGACAGGAGGGGAAGCTTTCTTT
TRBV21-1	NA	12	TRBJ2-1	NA	CASSDLLNEQFF	TGTGCCAGCAGCGACCTCCTGAATGAGCAGTTCTTC
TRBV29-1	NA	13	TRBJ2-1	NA	CRGSAAYTNEQFF	TGCAGGGGGTCAGCCGCCTATACCAATGAGCAGTTCTTC
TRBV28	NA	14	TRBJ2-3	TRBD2	CASSSGTTIDTQYF	TGTGCCAGCAGCTCCGGGACTACCATAGATACGCAGTATTTT
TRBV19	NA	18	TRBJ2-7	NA	CASSRGVWGRRVSYEQYF	TGTGCCAGTAGTAGAGGGGTTTGGGGCCGAAGGGTCTCCTACGAGCAGTACTTC
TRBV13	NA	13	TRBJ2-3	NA	CASSLVNPDTQYF	TGTGCCAGCAGCTTAGTAAATCCAGATACGCAGTATTTT
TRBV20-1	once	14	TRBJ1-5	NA	CSASYAASNQPQHF	TGCAGTGCTAGTTATGCGGCTAGCAATCAGCCCCAGCATTTT
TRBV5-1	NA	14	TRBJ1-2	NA	CASSFIEASYGYTF	TGCGCCAGCAGCTTCATAGAAGCCTCCTATGGCTACACCTTC
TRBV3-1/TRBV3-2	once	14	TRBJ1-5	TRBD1	CASSGGTGGQPQHF	TGTGCCAGCAGCGGCGGGACAGGGGGTCAGCCCCAGCATTTT
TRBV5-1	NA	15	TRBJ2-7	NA	CASSLSPGYSYEQYF	TGCGCCAGCAGCTTGTCCCCGGGGTACTCCTACGAGCAGTACTTC
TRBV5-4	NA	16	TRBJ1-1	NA	CASSLEPGAPGTEAFF	TGTGCCAGCAGCTTGGAGCCGGGGGCGCCGGGGACTGAAGCTTTCTTT
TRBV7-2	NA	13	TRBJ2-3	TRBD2	CASSSLAVDTQYF	TGTGCCAGCAGCTCCCTAGCGGTAGATACGCAGTATTTT
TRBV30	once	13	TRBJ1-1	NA	CAWSALQNTEAFF	TGTGCCTGGAGTGCTCTTCAGAACACTGAAGCTTTCTTT
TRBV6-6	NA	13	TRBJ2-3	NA	CASSYGVWYTQYF	TGTGCCAGCAGTTACGGGGTATGGTATACGCAGTATTTT
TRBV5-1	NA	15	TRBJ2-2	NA	CASSWRQENTGELFF	TGCGCCAGCAGCTGGCGACAGGAGAACACCGGGGAGCTGTTTTTT
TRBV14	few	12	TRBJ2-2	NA	CASSKGAGELFF	TGTGCCAGCAGCAAGGGGGCCGGGGAGCTGTTTTTT
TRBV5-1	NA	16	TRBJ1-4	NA	CASSFEGPNGNEKLFF	TGCGCCAGCAGCTTCGAGGGCCCAAATGGGAATGAAAAACTGTTTTTT
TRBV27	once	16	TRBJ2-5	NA	CASSLYAGPPQETQYF	TGTGCCAGCAGTTTGTACGCGGGGCCCCCACAAGAGACCCAGTACTTC
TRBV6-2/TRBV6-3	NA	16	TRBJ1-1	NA	CASSFELRTADTEAFF	TGTGCCAGCAGTTTCGAATTACGGACAGCCGACACTGAAGCTTTCTTT
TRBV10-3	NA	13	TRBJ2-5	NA	CAISEGNQETQYF	TGTGCCATCAGTGAGGGTAACCAAGAGACCCAGTACTTC
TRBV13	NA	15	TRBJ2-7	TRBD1	CASSLGQALSYEQYF	TGTGCCAGCAGCTTGGGACAGGCCCTTTCCTACGAGCAGTACTTC
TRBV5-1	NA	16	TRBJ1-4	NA	CASSHALGEGEEKLFF	TGCGCCAGCAGCCATGCCCTGGGCGAGGGAGAAGAAAAACTGTTTTTT
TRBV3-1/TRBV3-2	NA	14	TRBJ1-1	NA	CASSARAMNTEAFF	TGTGCCAGCAGCGCTCGGGCTATGAACACTGAAGCTTTCTTT
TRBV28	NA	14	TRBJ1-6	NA	CASSSGEGNSPLHF	TGTGCCAGCAGTTCAGGGGAGGGTAATTCACCCCTCCACTTT
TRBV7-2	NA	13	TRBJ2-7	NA	CASSDSPSYEQYF	TGTGCCAGCAGCGACAGCCCCTCCTACGAGCAGTACTTC
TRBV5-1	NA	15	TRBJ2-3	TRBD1	CASSPGTGFTDTQYF	TGCGCCAGCAGCCCAGGGACAGGATTCACAGATACGCAGTATTTT
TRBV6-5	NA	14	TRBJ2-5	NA	CATAPDGNQETQYF	TGTGCCACCGCCCCTGACGGAAACCAAGAGACCCAGTACTTC
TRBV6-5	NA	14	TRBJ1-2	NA	CASWPGQTHYGYTF	TGTGCCAGCTGGCCCGGACAGACACACTATGGCTACACCTTC
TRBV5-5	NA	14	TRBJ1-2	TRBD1	CASSLEQGIFGYTF	TGTGCCAGCAGCTTGGAACAGGGGATTTTCGGCTACACCTTC
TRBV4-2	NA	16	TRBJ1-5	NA	CASSQGGGYGDQPQHF	TGTGCCAGCAGCCAAGGTGGGGGGTATGGAGATCAGCCCCAGCATTTT
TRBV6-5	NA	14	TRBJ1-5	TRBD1	CASRKQGTNQPQHF	TGTGCCAGCAGGAAACAGGGGACCAATCAGCCCCAGCATTTT
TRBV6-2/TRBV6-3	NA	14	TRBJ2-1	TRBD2	CASSWGGDNNEQFF	TGTGCCAGCAGTTGGGGGGGGGATAACAATGAGCAGTTCTTC
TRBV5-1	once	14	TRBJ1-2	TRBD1	CASSRATGLEGYTF	TGCGCCAGCAGCCGGGCGACAGGGCTTGAGGGCTACACCTTC
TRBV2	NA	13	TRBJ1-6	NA	CARSEEVNSPLHF	TGTGCCAGATCCGAGGAGGTAAATTCACCCCTCCACTTT
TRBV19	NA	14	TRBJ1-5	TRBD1	CASSPGGSNQPQHF	TGTGCCAGTAGTCCAGGGGGCAGCAATCAGCCCCAGCATTTT
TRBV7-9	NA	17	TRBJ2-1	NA	CASSLRSAGSSYNEQFF	TGTGCCAGCAGCTTACGGTCGGCGGGGAGCTCCTACAATGAGCAGTTCTTC
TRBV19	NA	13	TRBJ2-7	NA	CATSSGYTYEQYF	TGTGCCACTTCCTCCGGGTACACCTACGAGCAGTACTTC
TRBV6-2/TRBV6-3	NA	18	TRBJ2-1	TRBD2	CASSYEWTSGLSYNEQFF	TGTGCCAGCAGTTACGAATGGACTAGCGGCTTATCCTACAATGAGCAGTTCTTC
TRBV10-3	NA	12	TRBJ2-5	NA	CATASVQETQYF	TGTGCCACCGCGAGTGTACAAGAGACCCAGTACTTC
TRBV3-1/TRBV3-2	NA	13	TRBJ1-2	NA	CASSQAQGSGYTF	TGTGCCAGCAGCCAAGCTCAGGGCTCCGGCTACACCTTC
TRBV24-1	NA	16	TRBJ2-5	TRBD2	CATSDPTGLAEETQYF	TGTGCCACCAGTGACCCCACTGGACTAGCGGAAGAGACCCAGTACTTC
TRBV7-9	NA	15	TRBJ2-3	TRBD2	CASSLGTSRTDTQYF	TGTGCCAGCAGCTTAGGGACTAGCCGCACAGATACGCAGTATTTT
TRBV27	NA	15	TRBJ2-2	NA	CASSLVGAVTGELFF	TGTGCCAGCAGTTTAGTGGGCGCGGTCACCGGGGAGCTGTTTTTT
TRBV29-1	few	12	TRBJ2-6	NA	CSVDSGANVLTF	TGCAGCGTTGATTCTGGGGCCAACGTCCTGACTTTC
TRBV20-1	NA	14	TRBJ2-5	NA	CSASWKGVEGTQYF	TGCAGTGCTAGTTGGAAGGGGGTGGAGGGGACCCAGTACTTC
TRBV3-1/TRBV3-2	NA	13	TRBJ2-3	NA	CASSQDGGDTQYF	TGTGCCAGCAGCCAAGATGGAGGGGATACGCAGTATTTT
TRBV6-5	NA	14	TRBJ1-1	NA	CASSYEPKGGEAFF	TGTGCCAGCAGTTACGAACCTAAGGGTGGTGAAGCTTTCTTT
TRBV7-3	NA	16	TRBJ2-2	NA	CASSLGDARVGGELFF	TGTGCCAGCAGCTTAGGGGATGCCCGGGTCGGCGGGGAGCTGTTTTTT
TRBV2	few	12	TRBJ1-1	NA	CASSEHRAEAFF	TGTGCCAGCAGTGAGCACAGGGCTGAAGCTTTCTTT
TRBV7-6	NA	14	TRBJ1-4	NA	CASSLDFVGEKLFF	TGTGCCAGCAGCTTAGACTTTGTAGGTGAAAAACTGTTTTTT
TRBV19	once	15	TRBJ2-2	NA	CASSILGRRSGELFF	TGTGCCAGTAGTATTCTGGGACGCAGATCCGGGGAGCTGTTTTTT